These T cell receptor beta chains were read from a single sample in a study of blood T cells in healthy people across ages. TCRdb called the 5' RACE reads again in MiXCR, with one record for every CDR3 protein. The data hold approximately 600,000 distinct CDR3 sequences, with about 53% observed a single time. Input material: blood. These receptors originate from a man in his sixties in good health. The CDR3 runs from the conserved cysteine through the conserved F or W. D genes are given only for firm matches. Clone size appears in some rows only: once, few, many, or a class for an expanded clone.

v_call	clone_size	d_call	j_call	cdr3_nt	cdr3_aa
TRBV12-3/TRBV12-4	NA	NA	TRBJ2-7	TGTGCCAGCAGTTTTGGGGGTCCCGACGAGCAGTACTTC	CASSFGGPDEQYF
TRBV20-1	few	NA	TRBJ2-7	TGCAGTGCCCTCCCGGGGGATATAGCGCCCTACGAGCAGTACTTC	CSALPGDIAPYEQYF
TRBV9	few	TRBD2	TRBJ2-3	TGTGCCAGCAGCGCCTGGACTAGCGGGGGAGTCACAGATACGCAGTATTTT	CASSAWTSGGVTDTQYF
TRBV5-1	few	TRBD1	TRBJ2-3	TGCGCCAGCAGCCGGGACAGGGTCACAGATACGCAGTATTTT	CASSRDRVTDTQYF
TRBV5-1	NA	NA	TRBJ1-6	TGCGCCAGCAGCTTGCCCCCGGGACCCGATAATTCACCCTTCCACTTT	CASSLPPGPDNSPFHF
TRBV7-2	few	TRBD1	TRBJ1-3	TGTGCCAGCAGCTTAGCGTGGGACAGTTCTGGAAACACCATATATTTT	CASSLAWDSSGNTIYF
TRBV5-1	NA	NA	TRBJ1-1	TGCGCCAGCAGCCCCCCCGGCAGGACCAATATGAACACTGAAGCTTTCTTT	CASSPPGRTNMNTEAFF
TRBV5-5	NA	TRBD1	TRBJ2-5	TGTGCCAGCAGCTTGGTCCCAGGGGGCCTCAGGGAGACCCAGTACTTC	CASSLVPGGLRETQYF
TRBV6-1	NA	NA	TRBJ2-7	TGTGCCAGCAGGCCCACTCAGTCCAGGGGCTCCGAGCAGTACTTC	CASRPTQSRGSEQYF
TRBV5-1	NA	NA	TRBJ2-3	TGCGCCAGCAGCCCCGAGCCACAGGCGACAGATACGCAGTATTTT	CASSPEPQATDTQYF
TRBV5-1	few	TRBD2	TRBJ2-1	TGCGCCAGCAGCTTGTCACCTCTAGCGGGGGGTTACAATGAGCAGTTCTTC	CASSLSPLAGGYNEQFF
TRBV12-5	NA	NA	TRBJ2-7	TGTGCTGTAGGGACCGAAGCCTACGAGCAGTACTTC	CAVGTEAYEQYF
TRBV28	NA	NA	TRBJ2-1	TGTGCCAGCAGTATAAATGATGAGCAGTTCTTC	CASSINDEQFF
TRBV29-1	NA	TRBD1	TRBJ2-7	TGCAGCGGATATTCTGGGGCAGGGGGAAGTCAGGAGCAGTACTTC	CSGYSGAGGSQEQYF
TRBV2	NA	NA	TRBJ2-5	TGTGCCAGCAAGGAGAGCGGCAATGAGCAGTACTTC	CASKESGNEQYF
TRBV29-1	few	TRBD1	TRBJ1-2	TGCAGCGTAGGAGACAGGGGGCTGGGCTATGGCTACACCTTC	CSVGDRGLGYGYTF
TRBV10-1	NA	TRBD2	TRBJ2-1	TGCGCCAGCAGTGAGTCGACGGGCGGGGGGGAATACAATGAGCAGTTCTTC	CASSESTGGGEYNEQFF
TRBV20-1	NA	TRBD1	TRBJ1-6	TGCAGTGCTAGGACGGGACAGGGGTTTTCACCCCTCCACTTT	CSARTGQGFSPLHF
TRBV6-4	NA	TRBD1	TRBJ2-7	TGTGCCAGCAGTGACGAGACAGGGGGTCTCCCCTACGAGCAGTACTTC	CASSDETGGLPYEQYF
TRBV18	NA	TRBD1	TRBJ1-1	TGTGCCAGCTCCCCGTCAATGACAGGGCTGAACACTGAAGCTTTCTTT	CASSPSMTGLNTEAFF
TRBV3-1	NA	TRBD2	TRBJ2-3	TGTGCCAGCAGCCAAGTGGCTAGCGGGCCCACTAGCACAGATACGCAGTATTTT	CASSQVASGPTSTDTQYF
TRBV25-1	NA	NA	TRBJ1-4	TGTGCCAGCAACAGGGCGAATGAAAAACTGTTTTTT	CASNRANEKLFF
TRBV4-3	NA	TRBD1	TRBJ2-5	TGCGCCAGCAGCCAAGTAACAGGGGGCCGGCAGTACTTC	CASSQVTGGRQYF
TRBV15	NA	NA	TRBJ1-4	TGTGCCACCAGCAGAGAACCGGGGTATGAAAAACTGTTTTTT	CATSREPGYEKLFF
TRBV4-3	NA	NA	TRBJ2-7	TGCGCCAGCAGCCAAGATTCAGGGGACGGGCAGTACTTC	CASSQDSGDGQYF